This TCR beta chain came from a study of identical twins. This clonotype was recorded a few times. No antigen is known for it. Broader study findings: Twins' excess sharing was less marked for out-of-frame beta sequences. Modelling underestimated the level of out-of-frame TCR alpha sharing observed in monozygotic twins. Zero-insertion analyses could be partly confounded by invariant MAIT and iNKT cells.

CDR3 length equals 15 residues. Looked up from germline, CDR1 is MNHEY and CDR2 is SMNVEV (reference sequence). Trimming cost V 5 bases and J 10 bases, with 18 bases left between them. TCRdb analysed the 5' RACE reads with MiXCR anew, one entry per CDR3 protein. Among 600,000 to 700,000 distinct CDR3 sequences, 21% were seen once, and the ten largest hold 4.3%. Separately, the same data were catalogued under a study of T cells expressing NK-cell markers. That source reports: In sorted CD3+CD56+NKG2C+, CD3+CD56+NKG2C- and CD3+CD56-NKG2C+ T cells, TCR beta repertoires were obtained.

The receptor was derived from a woman between 18 and 30 years old in good health. The rearrangement uses TRBV27 and TRBJ1-6, with a weak D call TRBD1 (5 bases). The sample was PBMCs. This chain's CDR3 is CASSPNGDAASPLHF. CDR3 nucleotide sequence: TGTGCCAGCAGTCCCAATGGGGACGCAGCATCACCCCTCCACTTT.